This TCR beta chain was captured by sequencing in a study of CD8 T cells in Susac syndrome. Sequencing of TCR beta was performed on blood CD8+ and CD4+ T cells. Controls were drawn from healthy donors and were matched for age and sex. Reverse transcription used about 0.45 to 1 ug RNA and random hexamers. TCRdb redid the calling of the immunoSEQ multiplex PCR reads with MiXCR, one entry per CDR3 protein. The sample contains approximately 170,000 distinct CDR3 sequences, just under 95% of which appear only once. The germline CDR1 and CDR2 sequences are SEHNR and FQNEAQ (reference sequence). The CDR3 extends over 15 amino acids. The V gene end was trimmed by 2 bases and the J gene end by 7 bases; junction bases not matched to a gene: 8.

The chain links TRBV7-9 to TRBJ2-7; the match to TRBD2 covers 10 bases. The origin of this receptor is a human donor in good health. The material sequenced was CD4+ T cells from PBMCs. The CDR3: CASSLSAGGLGEQYF. Here the CDR3 DNA reads TGTGCCAGCAGCTTATCAGCGGGGGGGCTAGGAGAGCAGTACTTC.